This T cell receptor (beta chain) was identified in a study of cytomegalovirus exposure and HLA in healthy donors (dated by TCRdb to about 2017). For the wider study: An earlier analysis of roughly 610 of the donors reported about 280 Gb of sequence data and around 110 million unique TCR beta sequences obtained from roughly 170 million T cells. An early release covering roughly 600 HLA-typed donors comprised roughly 300 gigabases of sequencing data and tens of millions of unique TCR sequences. Of the roughly 390 genotyped donors, less than 90% were placed in the genetic ancestry cluster associated with self-reported Caucasian donors. The study aimed to test whether cataloging public T cell receptors could reveal signatures of past pathogen exposure. Using immunosequencing, the study profiled T cell repertoires from fewer than 700 subjects and related those repertoires to cytomegalovirus serostatus. Along with the roughly 670-subject first cohort, a separate validation cohort of 120 different subjects was used. High-throughput TCR immunosequencing, statistical association of individual TCRs with disease status, and machine learning were combined to predict cytomegalovirus infection status. In a later analysis, previously published TCR beta repertoires from several hundred donors were re-analyzed and high-resolution HLA genotyping was added so that TCR occurrence patterns could be studied. In the later analysis, no new phenotypic data were used to find candidate immune exposures; instead, reliance was placed on TCR beta sequences and their occurrence across donors. In an earlier analysis of 500 to 650 of the donors, high-throughput TCR beta sequencing was used to judge whether each TCR beta V gene segment behaved as functional or pseudogenic. Alongside the repertoire data, information on donor age, sex, ethnicity and CMV serostatus was compiled. Genome-wide SNP genotypes for about 65% of the 666 donors were used in a later genetic analysis, which treated that subset as a discovery cohort. All discovery cohort repertoires had been generated on a single sequencing platform. HLA typing covered class I and class II loci at four-digit resolution. The number of typed donors differed by locus: 629-630 for A, B, C, DRB1 and DQB1; 522 for DQA1; some 590 for DPA1; and some 470 for DPB1. Because of strong linkage in the cohort, four or five DR-DQ haplotypes were treated as single units for association and clustering. Among about 370 genotyped donors of the cohort, an average of about 240,000 unique TCR beta nucleotide sequences was sequenced per donor, of which about 19% were non-productive.

V loses 6 bases, J loses 4 bases, and the germline ends lie 24 bases apart. The CDR3, cysteine through phenylalanine, is 17 amino acids long. CDR3 DNA only is kept here, 51 bases in frame from base 1. CDR1 MDHEN and CDR2 SYDVKM were looked up in the germline V gene. A word on this clone: Which antigen it targets is not known. Qualities for individual bases were not recorded, and no much larger clone is one base off.

Beyond this particular receptor, the publication reports: HLA typing was unavailable for some donors at each locus, so association tests used only the typed subset. Because counts were too low, 15 to 20 rarely observed V segments, including chromosome 9 orphons, were left out of the earlier analysis of a few hundred of the donors. Some IMGT-functional V segments, including TRBV6-2 and TRBV6-3, could not be distinguished by the 87-base-pair reads and were therefore excluded. A further reported finding was that TCR beta sequences accurately predicted the HLA-A and HLA-B alleles for most subjects in the first cohort. The presence/absence analyses assumed that sequencing depth was roughly uniform across donors, and that assumption may not be true. A later analysis found that HLA-associated TCR beta chains were more clonally expanded and had lower generation probabilities than equally common non-associated chains. A later genetic analysis reported fewer N-insertions in productive TCRs among donors in an Asian-associated ancestry cluster than the roughly 700-donor mean. Most TCR sequences were observed very rarely across donors, whereas some public TCRs were present in many individuals. A later genetic analysis associated a missense DCLRE1C variant with V-gene and J-gene trimming of TCR beta chains, and an independent cohort replicated the association. A few of the identified cytomegalovirus-associated TCR beta chains were confirmed in vitro to be specific for cytomegalovirus antigens. In a later analysis, the rate of TCR association differed among HLA loci, with DRB1 alleles having the most associated TCRs and HLA-C alleles having the fewest. In a later analysis, most CMV-associated TCR beta chains were found to appear HLA-restricted, with HLA associations seemingly driven largely by CMV exposure. In a later analysis, more than 15,000 TCR beta sequences were associated with specific HLA alleles at a false discovery rate of 0.05. The classifier was reported to diagnose cytomegalovirus status with high specificity and sensitivity in both the original cohort and the validation cohort. In a later analysis, several top co-occurrence clusters were reported to appear linked to parvovirus B19, influenza, CMV and Epstein-Barr virus. A group of highly shared sequence variants was considered likely to be a technical artifact of the sequencing pipeline. Linkage disequilibrium might explain the correlated functional status among segregating V segments, but an unknown experimental factor could not be excluded. According to the authors, the approach could potentially be generalized to other disease states and immunological phenotypes. The study listed 150 to 200 TCR beta chains as associated with cytomegalovirus. The cohort was sequenced for TCR beta chains only, and without alpha or paired-chain data the features that could be detected were limited. CMV serostatus was the only immune exposure information available for the cohort. When HLA alleles, especially DR and DQ, strongly co-occurred, TCR associations were difficult to assign to individual alleles. In an earlier analysis of 587 of the donors, most TCR beta V segments were observed in productive rearrangements about 87% or about 30% of the time, broadly matching IMGT annotations.

The cohort consisted of hundreds of healthy bone marrow donors. All cohort members were sampled while nominally healthy, although unrecorded immune exposures were likely present. The donor was CMV seropositive and was included in the group of 250 to 350 seropositive cohort members. Each donor provided a peripheral blood sample, and peripheral blood mononuclear cells were used for TCR beta sequencing. Genomic DNA was extracted from the blood cell samples with the Qiagen DNeasy Blood Extraction Kit. The library was made by the immunoSEQ multiplex PCR assay. For the multiplex PCR, a mixture combining 60 forward primers for TCR Vbeta segments and 13 reverse primers for TCR Jbeta segments was used. The CDR3 region of rearranged TCR beta genes was amplified from genomic DNA by a multiplex PCR assay. Amplified TCR beta libraries were sequenced as 87-base-pair reads on the Illumina HiSeq System. As for how the authors treated the data: Across the roughly 600 repertoires, a later analysis counted approximately 75 million unique TCR beta chains, approximately 10 million of which were shared by at least two donors. Raw reads were error-corrected and collapsed into unique sequences with a nearest-neighbor algorithm that merged closely related sequences to remove PCR and sequencing errors. CDR3 sequences were aligned to IMGT reference sequences to assign V, D and J gene segments. For a sequence to be retained, a match of at least six nucleotides was required to both a V gene segment and a J gene segment. Rearrangements were classified as productive when the CDR3 lacked stop codons and remained in frame with V and J, and all other rearrangements were classified as non-productive. CDR3 was defined by IMGT convention, running from the second conserved V-encoded cysteine to the conserved J-encoded phenylalanine. Sequences without an unambiguous match to a single V gene segment were excluded from the earlier analysis of 587 of the donors. An earlier analysis of 500 to 700 of the donors classified V segments as functional when productive rearrangements were above 56.7% and as segregating when the standard deviation between donors was above 5%. A statistical classification framework was developed to diagnose cytomegalovirus status using the catalog of TCR beta chain sequences. In a later analysis, V and J genes were assigned by comparing TCR nucleotide sequences against IMGT/GENE-DB human TR gene sequences. Using the TCRdist pipeline, a later analysis assigned CDR3 sequences along with most-parsimonious VDJ recombination scenarios. In a later analysis, every TCR beta chain was defined by the combination of its CDR3 amino acid sequence and its V-gene family, and reads without a unique V-gene family were dropped. In a later analysis, 450 to 600 highly shared, low-generation-probability nucleotide sequences were removed to address suspected cross-contamination and a sequencing artifact. In a later analysis, a clonal expansion index for each public chain was calculated from normalized within-repertoire ranks of inferred template counts. In a later analysis, generation probabilities were computed using a VDJ recombination model fitted to out-of-frame rearrangements, and the results were checked against IGoR. In a later analysis, TCR-TCR, TCR-HLA and TCR-CMV co-occurrence was scored with hypergeometric tests, and a repertoire-size bias correction was applied to TCR pairs. To estimate false discovery rates, a later analysis permuted the HLA or CMV assignments 20 times. In a later analysis, co-occurring TCRs were grouped using DBSCAN, and TCRdist sequence similarity was added for clustering within HLA-allele-positive subsets. For co-occurrence clustering, repertoires with fewer than 30,000 or more than 120,000 public chains were excluded, along with a handful of repertoires with anomalous nucleotide sharing. This is the immuneACCESS table as TCRdb keeps it, with only in-frame sequences that have V and J called. A part of the clones is gone; compared with another copy, unresolved V genes explain less than half, and the rest is unexplained. The V and J calls and clone size come from that table; D and trimming were worked out from the DNA. The sample data list about 120,000 clones, and about four fifths of these were observed just once. The ten largest clones represent more than 7% of the sample.

The V gene is TRBV28 and the J gene is TRBJ2-5; a tentative D call is TRBD2 (7 bases match). The clonotype originates from a female donor in good health and CMV-seropositive. The sequencing input was PBMCs. The bases read TGTGCCAGCAGCGCCCCGCTGGGGGGGGCTAAAGGAGAGACCCAGTACTTC. This encodes CASSAPLGGAKGETQYF.